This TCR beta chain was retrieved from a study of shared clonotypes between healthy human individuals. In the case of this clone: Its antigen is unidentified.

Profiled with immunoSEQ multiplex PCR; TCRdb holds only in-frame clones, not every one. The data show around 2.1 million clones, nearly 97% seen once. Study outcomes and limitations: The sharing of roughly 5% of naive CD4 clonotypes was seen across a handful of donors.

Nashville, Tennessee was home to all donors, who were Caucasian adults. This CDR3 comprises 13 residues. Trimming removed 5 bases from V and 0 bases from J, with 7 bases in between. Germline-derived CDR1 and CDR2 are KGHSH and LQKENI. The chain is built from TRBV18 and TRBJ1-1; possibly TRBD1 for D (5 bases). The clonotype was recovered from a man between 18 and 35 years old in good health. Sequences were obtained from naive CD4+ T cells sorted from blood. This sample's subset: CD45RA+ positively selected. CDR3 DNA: TGTGCCAGCTCAAGGGACGTGAACACTGAAGCTTTCTTT. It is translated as CASSRDVNTEAFF.